This entry features one TCR beta chain sequence. Its antigen is currently not known. No clone much larger than this one lies a single base away; base qualities are absent. V lost 6 bases and J lost 3 bases; the stretch between them is 15 bases long. Via the germline V gene (reference sequence), CDR1 is DFQATT and CDR2 SNEGSKA. The CDR3 spans 14 residues, from the cysteine through the phenylalanine. Of the read, only the CDR3 DNA is kept; its 42 bases are in frame from base 1. Library method: PCR. The sequencer was an Illumina HiSeq 2500. Molecular barcoding was employed in the preparation of TCR libraries, with unique molecular identifiers being used to normalize TCRbeta repertoire quantification. TCRdb reran the public reads through fastp at Q25 and MiXCR, keeping productive beta chains. CDR3 protein duplicates are merged, each entry listing the most common genes and DNA. The sample data list 500,000 or so distinct CDR3 sequences, and 30% to 35% of these were observed just once. The ten top clones hold under 3% of the sample.

The sample originates from a study of T-cell reconstitution after alpha-beta-depleted transplantation in children (dated by TCRdb to the mid-2010s). As for the study more broadly: The study quantitatively tracked T-cell immune reconstitution after TCRalphabeta/CD19-depleted allogeneic hematopoietic cell transplantation in children using TCR repertoire profiling.

This receptor was identified in a human donor who donated a stem cell graft to a child with aplastic anemia. The chain uses TRBV20-1 and TRBJ1-5, with TRBD1 perhaps the D gene, on 6 matching bases. Material: PBMCs from the stem cell graft donor, obtained from the stem cell graft. The CDR3 protein sequence reads: CSAGPQGHNQPQHF. The DNA sequence is as follows: TGCAGTGCAGGGCCCCAGGGGCACAATCAGCCCCAGCATTTT.